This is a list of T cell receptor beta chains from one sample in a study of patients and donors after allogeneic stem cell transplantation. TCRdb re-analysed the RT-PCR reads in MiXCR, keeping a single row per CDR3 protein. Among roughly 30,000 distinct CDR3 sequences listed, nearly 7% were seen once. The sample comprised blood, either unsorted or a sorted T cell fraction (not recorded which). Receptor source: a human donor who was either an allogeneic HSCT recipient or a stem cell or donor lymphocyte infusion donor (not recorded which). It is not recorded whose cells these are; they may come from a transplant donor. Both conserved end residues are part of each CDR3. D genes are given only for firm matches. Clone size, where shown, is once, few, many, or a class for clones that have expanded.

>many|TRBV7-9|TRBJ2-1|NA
TGTGCCAGCAGCTTAGCGAGGGGGGAGCAGTTCTTC
CASSLARGEQFF
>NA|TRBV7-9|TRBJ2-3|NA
TGTGCCAGCAGCATAAACACGAATCCCGGATCCCTGTATTTT
CASSINTNPGSLYF
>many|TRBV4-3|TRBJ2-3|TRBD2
TGCGCCAGCAGCCAATATGGGGACTATGGCACAGATACGCAGTATTTT
CASSQYGDYGTDTQYF
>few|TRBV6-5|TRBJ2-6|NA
TGTGCCAGCAGGACGACAGTGGGCAACGTCCTGACTTTC
CASRTTVGNVLTF
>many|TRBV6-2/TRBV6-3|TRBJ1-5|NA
TGTGCCAGCAGAGGTGGGGGCAATCAGCCCCAGCATTTT
CASRGGGNQPQHF
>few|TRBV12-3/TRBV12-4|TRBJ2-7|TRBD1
TGTGCCAGCAGTTTAGTAGGGCCCGGGACAGGGGCCTACGAGCAGTACTTC
CASSLVGPGTGAYEQYF
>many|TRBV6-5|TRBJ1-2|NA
TGTGCCAGCAGTTCAGGGTTAGGGTATGGCTACACCTTC
CASSSGLGYGYTF
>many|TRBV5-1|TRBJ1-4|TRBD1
TGCGCCAGCAGCTTGGACCCAGGGACAGGAAAACTGTTTTTT
CASSLDPGTGKLFF
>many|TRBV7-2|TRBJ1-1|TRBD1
TGTGCCAGCAGCTTAGCCCCCCCAGGGGGTAAAGCTTTCTTT
CASSLAPPGGKAFF
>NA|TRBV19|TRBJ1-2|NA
TGTGCCAGTAGTATAGACGTCGGGACGCCGGGTGGCTTC
CASSIDVGTPGGF
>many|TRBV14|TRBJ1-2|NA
TGTGCCAGCAGCCAACAGCCTTTGTATGGCTACACCTTC
CASSQQPLYGYTF
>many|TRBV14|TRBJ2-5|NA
TGTGCCAGCAGCCGCCTACGGGAGACCCAGTACTTC
CASSRLRETQYF
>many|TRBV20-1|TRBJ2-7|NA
TGCAGTGCTGTTCCCAGCTCCTACGAGCAGTACTTC
CSAVPSSYEQYF
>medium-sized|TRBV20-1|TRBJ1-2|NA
TGCAGTGCTGGGGCGGGCGGGAACTATGGCTACACCTTC
CSAGAGGNYGYTF